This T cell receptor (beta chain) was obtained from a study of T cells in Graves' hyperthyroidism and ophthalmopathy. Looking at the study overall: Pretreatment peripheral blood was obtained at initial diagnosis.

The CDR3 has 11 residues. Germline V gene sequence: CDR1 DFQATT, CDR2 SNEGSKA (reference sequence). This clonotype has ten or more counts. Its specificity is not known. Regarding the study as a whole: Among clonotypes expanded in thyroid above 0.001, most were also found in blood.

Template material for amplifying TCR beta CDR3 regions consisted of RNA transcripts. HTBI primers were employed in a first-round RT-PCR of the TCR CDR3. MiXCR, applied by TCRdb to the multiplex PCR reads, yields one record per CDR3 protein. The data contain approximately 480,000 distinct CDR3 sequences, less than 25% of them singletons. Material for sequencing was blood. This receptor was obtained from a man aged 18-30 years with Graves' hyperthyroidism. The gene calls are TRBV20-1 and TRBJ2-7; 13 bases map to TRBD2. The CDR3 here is CSINGLAGVYF. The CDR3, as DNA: TGCAGCATCAACGGACTAGCGGGGGTATACTTC.